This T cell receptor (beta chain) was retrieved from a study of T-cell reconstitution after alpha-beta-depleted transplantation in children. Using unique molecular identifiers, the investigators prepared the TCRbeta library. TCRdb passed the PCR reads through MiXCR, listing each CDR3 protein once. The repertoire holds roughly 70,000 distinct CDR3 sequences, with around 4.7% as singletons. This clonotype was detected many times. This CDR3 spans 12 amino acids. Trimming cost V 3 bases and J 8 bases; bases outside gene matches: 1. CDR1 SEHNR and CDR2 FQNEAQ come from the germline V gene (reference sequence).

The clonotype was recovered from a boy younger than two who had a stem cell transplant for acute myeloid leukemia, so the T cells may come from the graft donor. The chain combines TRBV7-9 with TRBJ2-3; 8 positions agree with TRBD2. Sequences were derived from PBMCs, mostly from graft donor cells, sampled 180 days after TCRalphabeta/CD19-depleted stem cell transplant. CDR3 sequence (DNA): TGTGCCAGCAGCTTCCGGGGGGGTACGCAGTATTTT. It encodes CASSFRGGTQYF.